Sequencing of this T cell receptor (beta chain) was carried out in a study of OX40 agonist ivuxolimab in advanced cancers. Regarding the study in general: Ivuxolimab, which targeted the costimulatory receptor OX40 (CD134), was an agonistic, fully human IgG2 monoclonal antibody. The dose-escalation cohort was approximately 83% male with a mean age of approximately 60 years, ranging from roughly 20 to 80. The monotherapy dose-escalation portion (N of about 52 patients) of the phase I ivuxolimab trial is reported in the paper. Partial responses occurred in three dose-escalation patients: two with cutaneous melanoma and one with hepatocellular carcinoma. Of the roughly 52 dose-escalation patients, hepatocellular carcinoma was present in about 19, melanoma in around 15, renal cell carcinoma in 9 and head and neck cancer in 9. Intravenous ivuxolimab was administered to patients every 2 weeks at six dose levels: 0.01, 0.1, 0.3, 1.5, 3 and 10 mg/kg. The purpose of peripheral TCRbeta sequencing was to test whether ivuxolimab changed TCR sequence diversity and led to clonal T-cell expansion. Patients were allowed to have had prior anti-PD-1, anti-PD-L1 or anti-CTLA-4 therapy, and approximately 40% of the dose-escalation patients had been treated with checkpoint inhibitors.

To sequence the TCRbeta CDR3 region, genomic DNA was isolated from the sorted cells. The immunoSEQ Assay was used to sequence the TCRbeta CDR3 regions. TCRdb obtained this table from immuneACCESS and retained in-frame rearrangements with V and J assigned. These tables miss some clones; where compared with another copy, unresolved V genes account for less than half of the shortfall, and the remainder is unexplained. The table for this sample lists 45,000 to 65,000 clones; nearly 80% of them were counted only once. The ten top clones hold 2% to 3% of the sample. Overall study results and their limits: In the 0.1-3.0 mg/kg groups, partial responders were among the patients with the lowest normalized peripheral clonal expansion, particularly in CD8+ T cells. Which antigens the clonally expanded peripheral T cells were specific for was not determined. On average, CD8+ T cells showed more expanded clones than CD4+ T cells after ivuxolimab. Low levels of normalized T-cell clonal expansion were also shown by some nonresponding patients. At doses of 0.1 to 3.0 mg/kg, clonal expansion of both CD4+ and CD8+ T cells in blood was seen between baseline and week 6.

Patients with a history of autoimmune disease or receiving systemic immunosuppression were excluded from the trial. Peripheral blood for TCR sequencing was collected from all dose cohorts at baseline, on cycle 4 day 1, and on cycle 7 day 1. Samples came from an open-label, multicenter, first-in-human phase I dose-escalation trial of ivuxolimab. Adults with locally advanced or metastatic melanoma, renal cell carcinoma, hepatocellular carcinoma or head and neck squamous cell carcinoma were enrolled in the trial. Before TCR sequencing, CD4+ T cells and CD8+ T cells were sorted from peripheral blood as separate populations. CDR3 length: 15 amino acids, cysteine to phenylalanine. CDR3 DNA is the only sequence kept; it has 45 bases, read in frame from the first base. From the germline V gene, CDR1 is SGHDT and CDR2 is YYEEEE. At the junction V is shortened by 0 bases and J by 1 base, with 10 bases in between.

This clone was found once. No cognate antigen has been identified for it. Per-nucleotide qualities are absent, and no much larger clonotype sits a single base away. This clonotype was obtained from an adult with an advanced solid tumor such as melanoma, head and neck, liver or kidney cancer. The material was CD4+ or CD8+ T cells sorted from blood, obtained in a trial of the OX40 agonist ivuxolimab. This chain joins TRBV5-6 to TRBJ1-1; TRBD1 could be the D gene, as 5 bases match. The DNA sequence follows: TGTGCCAGCAGCTTGGAACCCACAGGGAACACTGAAGCTTTCTTT. Its protein is CASSLEPTGNTEAFF.